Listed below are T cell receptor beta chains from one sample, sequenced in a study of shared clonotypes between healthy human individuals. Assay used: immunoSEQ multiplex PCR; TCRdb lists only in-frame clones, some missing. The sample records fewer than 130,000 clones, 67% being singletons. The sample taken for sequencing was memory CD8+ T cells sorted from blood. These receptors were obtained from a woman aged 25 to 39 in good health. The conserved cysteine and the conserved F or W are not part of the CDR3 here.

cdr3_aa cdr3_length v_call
ASSLSGRSYEQY 12 TRBV5-8
ASSPILYLGQGELDTQY 17 TRBV18